This T cell receptor beta chain was retrieved from a study of T cell responses to AZD1222 COVID-19 vaccine. V dropped 6 bases and J dropped 2; count of bases not matched to a gene: 13. The CDR3 spans 19 residues. Germline-derived CDR1 and CDR2 are SEHNR and FQNEAQ (reference sequence). Regarding the study as a whole: The donors showed a predominance of white British ancestry and of females, with possible underestimation of clonal diversity. Spike-spanning, vaccine-associated CD4 TCRs were dominant at 160-218 and 743-854.

Turning to this clone: The antigen remains unidentified.

Repertoires were generated with immunoSEQ multiplex PCR, while TCRdb's copy carries only in-frame clones and drops some. Among approximately 50,000 clones listed, approximately 80% were seen once. Sequenced material: peripheral blood, taken 28 days after the second AZD1222 dose. The chain combines TRBV7-9 with TRBJ2-1; 13 bases match TRBD2. The TCR was taken from an adult who received the AZD1222 COVID-19 vaccine. CDR3 bases: TGTGCCAGCAGGGGAGTGGGACTAGCGGGGCCCCGCCCCTACAATGAGCAGTTCTTC. Amino acids: CASRGVGLAGPRPYNEQFF.